This T cell receptor beta chain was captured in a study of post-analysis software for immune sequencing data. The study, taken as a whole, reports: Among 5 or 6 TRBV segments more frequent in patients than controls were TRBV5-6, TRBV5-1 and TRBV20-1.

In the case of this clonotype: Its antigen is still unknown.

V shed 3 bases and J shed 1 base, with 10 bases lying between them. The CDR3 spans 13 residues. Germline V CDR1 and CDR2: DFQATT, SNEGSKA (reference sequence). Unique molecular identifiers were built into the TCR beta cDNA libraries. TCRdb re-derived calls from the PCR reads in MiXCR, one entry per CDR3 protein. The data hold hundreds of thousands of distinct CDR3 sequences, with around 40% observed a single time. The rearrangement links TRBV20-1 to TRBJ2-7; the D gene is possibly TRBD2 (5 bases). Sequenced material: blood. The clonotype was recovered from a girl aged 5 to 17 with multiple sclerosis. CDR3 in DNA: TGCAGTGCTAGGTCGGAGGTTTCCTACGAGCAGTACTTC. Its protein product is CSARSEVSYEQYF.